The 32 T cell receptor beta chains presented below share a single source sample, sequenced in a study of blood T cells in healthy people across ages (dated by TCRdb to about 2015). Library preparation was by 5' RACE. Sequenced using an Illumina HiSeq 2500. The second PCR ran for roughly 6 to 11 cycles and used a J-beta primer mix along with a sample-barcoded 5' primer. TCRdb trimmed the raw reads at Q25, called clones with MiXCR and kept productive beta chains. Entries that share a CDR3 protein sequence are merged under the most common genes and DNA. This sample gives around 800,000 distinct CDR3 sequences in total; 60% to 80% of them show up just once. 28% of the sample goes to the ten largest clones. Material for sequencing was blood. Receptors originate from a man aged 30-40 years in good health.

This CDR3 is CASRDPQTYNSPLHF. The CDR3 nucleotides read TGTGCCAGCAGAGACCCACAGACCTATAATTCACCCCTCCACTTT. The chain uses TRBV27 and TRBJ1-6; no clear D. V was shortened by 6 bases and J by 2 bases, with 11 bases between the two germline ends. The CDR3 extends over 15 amino acids. Germline assignment: CDR1 MNHEY and CDR2 SMNVEV (reference sequence).

The CDR3 reads CASSPQGTVDTEAFF. In nucleotides, the CDR3 is TGTGCCAGCAGCCCACAGGGAACGGTTGACACTGAAGCTTTCTTT. V and J are TRBV7-2 and TRBJ1-1; TRBD1 might be the D (6 bases). The V gene lost 5 bases and the J gene lost 3 bases, with 16 bases spanning the gap. Germline assignment: CDR1 SGHTA and CDR2 FQGNSA. The CDR3 has 15 amino acids.

J is TRBJ2-7 and V is TRBV20-1; 8 bases align to TRBD1. This CDR3 comprises 12 residues. Germline V gives CDR1 DFQATT, CDR2 SNEGSKA (reference sequence). V was pared by 6 bases and J by 3 bases, with 4 bases of the junction left unmatched. Written as DNA, the CDR3 is TGCAGTGCCGGACAGGGTATCTACGAGCAGTACTTC. This sequence encodes CSAGQGIYEQYF.

This clonotype was seen a few times. V is TRBV25-1 and J is TRBJ2-3; unclear D gene. The CDR3 sequence is 15 residues long. V was trimmed by 6 bases and J by 1 base, leaving 14 bases between them. Germline loops: CDR1 MGHDK, CDR2 SYGVNS. The CDR3 DNA sequence: TGTGCCAGCAGCCACCACCCGCAAGGCACAGATACGCAGTATTTT. This gives the protein CASSHHPQGTDTQYF. The full variable domain, rest sourced from reference TRBV25-1 and TRBJ2-3, is EADIYQTPRYLVIGTGKKITLECSQTMGHDKMYWYQQDPGMELHLIHYSYGVNSTEKGDLSSESTVSRIRTEHFPLTLESARPSHTSQYLCASSHHPQGTDTQYFGPGTRLTVL.

This chain joins TRBV4-3 and TRBJ2-1, with a weak D call TRBD2 (6 bases). Looked up from germline, CDR1 is LGHNA and CDR2 is YSLEER. The germline V and J ends were trimmed by 0 bases and 10 bases, with 13 bases remaining between them. The CDR3 has 14 residues. This CDR3 is CASSQDWGVREQFF. CDR3 sequence (DNA): TGCGCCAGCAGCCAAGACTGGGGGGTCAGGGAGCAGTTCTTC.

The chain couples TRBV27 to TRBJ2-1; no firm D call. CDR1 and CDR2 from the germline V gene are MNHEY and SMNVEV (reference sequence). CDR3 length: 14 residues. V was trimmed by 2 bases and J by 4 bases, leaving 9 bases between them. The CDR3 DNA reads as TGTGCCAGCAGTTTAGGGGTGTTATACAATGAGCAGTTCTTC. Translation: CASSLGVLYNEQFF.

V usage is TRBV9 and J usage is TRBJ2-1, with D possibly matching TRBD2 (5 bases). V was trimmed by 4 bases and J by 3 bases, leaving 14 bases between them. CDR1 is SGDLS and CDR2 is YYNGEE in the germline V gene. The CDR3 extends over 15 amino acids. For the CDR3, the DNA is TGTGCCAGCAGCCCACGGGAACTCCTCTACAATGAGCAGTTCTTC. Translating gives CASSPRELLYNEQFF.

The chain recombines TRBV29-1 with TRBJ2-5, with D hard to call. Germline assignment: CDR1 SQVTM and CDR2 ANQGSEA. The CDR3 extends over 14 amino acids. V shed 6 bases and J shed 0 bases, with 14 bases lying between them. The CDR3 DNA is TGCAGCGTCCTTCGGAGTCACAACCAAGAGACCCAGTACTTC. As protein: CSVLRSHNQETQYF.

This rearrangement joins TRBV14 to TRBJ2-5; TRBD1 agrees at 9 bases. Germline CDR1 SGHDN, CDR2 FVKESK. The V gene end was trimmed by 0 bases and the J gene end by 5 bases; junction bases not matched to a gene: 22. CDR3 length: 21 residues. The CDR3 loop reads CASSQERLGTGRVTVVETQYF. The CDR3 DNA reads as TGTGCCAGCAGCCAAGAGAGATTGGGGACAGGGAGGGTCACGGTTGTGGAGACCCAGTACTTC.

A single count supports this clonotype. The chain combines TRBV10-3 with TRBJ2-4; weak D call: TRBD2 (5 bases). The DNA end is more similar to TRBJ2-7, so the J call may be wrong. CDR1 ENHRY and CDR2 SYGVKD come from the germline V gene. The CDR3 covers 12 residues. CDR3: CAISRGAYEQYF. CDR3 bases: TGTGCCATCAGTCGGGGAGCCTACGAGCAGTACTTC.

The DNA for the CDR3 is TGCAGTGCTAGTTACAGGGTTCCCAATCAGCCCCAGCATTTT. This sequence encodes CSASYRVPNQPQHF. The rearrangement uses TRBV20-1 and TRBJ1-5, with D possibly matching TRBD1 (6 bases). Between the trimmed V and J ends, which lost 3 bases and 3 bases, there was a span of 12 bases. Germline lookup yields CDR1 DFQATT and CDR2 SNEGSKA (reference sequence). This CDR3 comprises 14 residues.

The chain employs TRBV28 and TRBJ2-5, with D unresolved. The J call is uncertain, as TRBJ2-7 better fits the DNA end. The germline V gene has CDR1 MDHEN and CDR2 SYDVKM. CDR3 length equals 13 residues. Here the CDR3 reads CASSLVSPYEQYF. CDR3 in DNA: TGTGCCAGCAGTTTAGTCAGTCCCTACGAGCAGTACTTC.

Notes on this clonotype: At one end the junction does not follow the germline gene, possibly because of a read error. The CDR3 DNA is TGCAGTTCCGGGGGTCAGGAGACCCAGTACTTC. This gives the protein CSSGGQETQYF. The V and J genes are TRBV18 and TRBJ2-5, with D perhaps matching TRBD2 (6 bases). The CDR3 contains 11 residues. CDR1 is KGHSH, CDR2 LQKENI, per germline.

This rearrangement joins TRBV27 to TRBJ1-1, with D perhaps TRBD1 (5 bases). The CDR3 length is 15 residues. Trimming cost V 0 bases and J 1 base, with 9 bases left between them. CDR1 is MNHEY and CDR2 is SMNVEV in the germline V gene (reference sequence). CDR3 sequence reads: CASSLSPTANTEAFF. CDR3 sequence (DNA): TGTGCCAGCAGTTTATCTCCGACAGCGAACACTGAAGCTTTCTTT.

This clonotype was found a few times. This chain connects TRBV5-1 to TRBJ2-4; 9 bases agree with TRBD1. The J call is in doubt because the DNA end fits TRBJ2-7 better. The CDR3 sequence is 15 residues long. CDR1 is SGHRS and CDR2 is YFSETQ in the germline V gene. CDR3 sequence: CASSLTGQGTYEQYF. CDR3 nucleotides: TGCGCCAGCAGCTTGACGGGACAGGGCACCTACGAGCAGTACTTC.

This clonotype was detected only a few times. The rearrangement links TRBV6-5 to TRBJ2-5; D is possibly TRBD1 (5 bases). V was clipped by 0 bases and J by 5 bases, with 13 bases between them. CDR1 and CDR2 from the germline V gene are MNHEY and SVGAGI. This CDR3 is built from 15 residues. The CDR3: CASSYSRTPVETQYF. The CDR3 DNA is TGTGCCAGCAGTTACTCGAGGACACCTGTGGAGACCCAGTACTTC.

The chain links TRBV29-1 to TRBJ1-5; TRBD1 might be the D (5 bases). Looked up from germline, CDR1 is SQVTM and CDR2 is ANQGSEA. The CDR3 length is 13 residues. Deletions cut 6 bases from V and 6 bases from J, with 15 bases between. The CDR3 here is CSVGQGPGQPQHF. The CDR3 nucleotides read TGCAGCGTGGGGCAGGGCCCCGGTCAGCCCCAGCATTTT.

This clonotype was seen a few times. The rearrangement links TRBV5-1 to TRBJ1-2, with 7 bases matching TRBD1. J was trimmed by 4 bases and V by 4 bases; bases with no gene match: 10. Germline V gives CDR1 SGHRS, CDR2 YFSETQ. CDR3 length: 15 residues. CDR3 residues: CASSPGQTTGYGYTF. The CDR3 nucleotides are TGCGCCAGCAGCCCGGGACAGACCACGGGCTATGGCTACACCTTC.

The chain recombines TRBV5-5 with TRBJ2-4, with D possibly TRBD1 on 6 matching bases. The DNA end favors TRBJ2-7, so the J call may be wrong. CDR3 length: 15 residues. In germline, CDR1 is SGHKS, CDR2 YYEKEE (reference sequence). CDR3 loop: CASSWGQWSSYEQYF. The CDR3 coding sequence is TGTGCCAGCAGCTGGGGGCAGTGGAGCTCCTACGAGCAGTACTTC.

This clonotype was observed a few times. The CDR3, as DNA: TGTGCCAGCAGCGGTCCAGGGGCCTATCAGCCCCAGCATTTT. Encoded protein: CASSGPGAYQPQHF. This chain uses TRBV9 with TRBJ1-5; TRBD1 might be the D (6 bases). V dropped 3 bases and J dropped 5 bases, with 12 bases sitting between them. Germline CDR1 SGDLS, CDR2 YYNGEE. This CDR3 contains 14 residues.

The J gene is TRBJ2-1, the V gene TRBV14; 7 bases match TRBD2. The germline CDR1 and CDR2 sequences are SGHDN and FVKESK. V dropped 0 bases and J dropped 4; count of bases not matched to a gene: 6. The CDR3 extends over 16 amino acids. The CDR3 here is CASSQDPGGFYNEQFF. CDR3 in DNA: TGTGCCAGCAGCCAAGATCCGGGGGGATTTTACAATGAGCAGTTCTTC.

The rearrangement links TRBV12-3 or TRBV12-4 to TRBJ2-7; TRBD2 matches at 7 bases. With V trimmed by 2 bases and J by 2 bases, 6 bases remained unmatched. This CDR3 has 15 amino acids. CDR3 DNA: TGTGCCAGCAGTTTAAGCGGGGACGGGACCTACGAGCAGTACTTC. This gives the protein CASSLSGDGTYEQYF.

The V call is TRBV6-2 or TRBV6-3, the J call TRBJ1-1; D remains unclear. Germline V CDR1 and CDR2: MNHEY, SVGEGT. V was cut by 6 bases and J by 8 bases, with 10 bases left in between. The CDR3 is made up of 11 amino acids. CDR3 in DNA: TGTGCCAGCAGCCTAGACTTGGAAGCTTTCTTT. Translation gives CASSLDLEAFF.

The V and J genes are TRBV28 and TRBJ1-5; 7 bases line up with TRBD1. The CDR3 extends over 15 amino acids. J gave up 7 bases and V 6 bases, and 12 bases lay outside the gene matches. The germline V gene encodes CDR1 MDHEN and CDR2 SYDVKM. CDR3 in amino acids: CASRKEYRGYQPQHF. As DNA, the CDR3 is TGTGCCAGCAGAAAAGAATACAGGGGATACCAGCCCCAGCATTTT.

The chain joins TRBV10-3 to TRBJ2-7, with D tentatively TRBD1 or TRBD2 (5 bases each). V was shortened by 7 bases and J by 3 bases, with 19 bases between the two germline ends. Germline CDR1 is ENHRY and CDR2 is SYGVKD. CDR3 length: 15 residues. CDR3 sequence: CAIKATGTEIYEQYF. The CDR3 DNA is TGTGCCATCAAGGCAACCGGGACGGAGATCTACGAGCAGTACTTC.

The chain employs TRBV25-1 and TRBJ1-2; TRBD1 is a possible D gene (5 bases). Trimming took 2 bases from V and 2 from J, leaving 6 bases between them. CDR3 length: 13 residues. Per the germline V gene, CDR1 is MGHDK and CDR2 is SYGVNS. CDR3 nucleotide sequence: TGTGCCAGCAGTGAACGGGGGAACTATGGCTACACCTTC. Encoded protein: CASSERGNYGYTF.

The CDR3 protein is CSVWSGLAGETQYF. The CDR3 DNA sequence: TGCAGTGTTTGGTCCGGACTAGCCGGAGAGACCCAGTACTTC. The chain recombines TRBV20-1 with TRBJ2-7; 8 bases are a match to TRBD2. The assigned J gene may be wrong: the sequence end matches TRBJ2-5 better. The length of the CDR3 is 14 residues. In germline, CDR1 is DFQATT, CDR2 SNEGSKA (reference sequence).

CDR3 nucleotide sequence: TGCAGTGCTAGAGATTCGGGGGCCGAGCAGTACTTC. Protein product: CSARDSGAEQYF. J is TRBJ2-7 and V is TRBV20-1; possibly TRBD1 or TRBD2 for D (6 bases each). V was shortened by 0 bases and J by 6 bases, with 9 bases between the two germline ends. The CDR3 loop spans 12 amino acids. CDR1 is DFQATT, CDR2 SNEGSKA, per germline (reference sequence).

This clonotype turned up a few times. This rearrangement joins TRBV5-1 to TRBJ2-4; perhaps TRBD2 as D (6 bases). The CDR3 loop spans 14 amino acids. The V and J ends lost 1 base and 8 bases respectively, with 13 bases between them. Germline V gene sequence: CDR1 SGHRS, CDR2 YFSETQ. The CDR3, as DNA: TGCGCCAGCAGCTTGAGAGGAGGGTACGACATTCAGTACTTC. Translating gives CASSLRGGYDIQYF.

The chain uses TRBV6-2 or TRBV6-3 and TRBJ2-7; D is perhaps TRBD2 (6 bases). The CDR3 runs to 15 residues. From germline, CDR1 is MNHEY and CDR2 SVGEGT. The V and J ends lost 2 bases and 3 bases respectively, with 14 bases between them. The CDR3 loop reads CASSYGLNDGYEQYF. The CDR3 DNA is TGTGCCAGCAGTTACGGACTAAACGACGGCTACGAGCAGTACTTC.

The CDR3 nucleotides read TGTGCCAGCAGTTCTGTCCTGGACAGGGCTTGGGAGACCCAGTACTTC. Translating gives CASSSVLDRAWETQYF. V and J are TRBV12-3 or TRBV12-4 and TRBJ2-5; TRBD1 matches 8 bases. Trimming cost V 4 bases and J 5 bases; bases outside gene matches: 12. The CDR3 is made up of 16 amino acids.

The chain is built from TRBV20-1 and TRBJ2-3; tentative D call: TRBD2 (5 bases). Per the germline V gene, CDR1 is DFQATT and CDR2 is SNEGSKA (reference sequence). V was clipped by 0 bases and J by 2 bases, with 12 bases between them. This CDR3 is 15 amino acids long. The CDR3 region is CSARDQRRTTDTQYF. In nucleotides, the CDR3 is TGCAGTGCTAGAGATCAGCGGCGAACCACAGATACGCAGTATTTT.